This T cell receptor beta chain was sequenced in a study of cytomegalovirus exposure and HLA in healthy donors. As for the study in general: Within an early data release were around 87 million unique TCRs drawn from HLA-typed donors. Broader study findings: On later analysis, the bulk of CMV-associated TCR beta chains appeared to be HLA-restricted.

A note on this clone: Its antigen is as yet unknown.

PCR involved 60 Vbeta and 13 Jbeta primers. Measured with immunoSEQ multiplex PCR; TCRdb has only the in-frame clones, and not every one. Of roughly 110,000 clones in the sample, 65% to 80% were seen once. V dropped 3 bases and J dropped 11 bases, with 19 bases sitting between them. CDR3 length: 14 amino acids. CDR1 SNHLY and CDR2 FYNNEI come from the germline V gene. This receptor was identified in a female donor in good health and CMV-seronegative. Sequencing used PBMCs. This chain links TRBV2 with TRBJ1-1, with D tentatively TRBD1 (5 bases). The CDR3 sequence is CASSDFGAGRSAFF. The CDR3 nucleotides are TGTGCCAGCAGTGATTTTGGGGCAGGTCGGTCCGCTTTCTTT.